Sequencing of this T cell receptor beta chain was carried out in a study of T cell repertoires in cytomegalovirus infection (dated by TCRdb to the late 2010s). Some background on the complete study: The HLA type of each donor mattered for the analysis, because public TCR beta signatures pointed to carriage of CMV infection along with the matching HLA type.

Summary of the overall study and its limitations: In the ex vivo response, HLA-C-restricted CMV-specific TCR beta clonotypes were dominant, and in two of eight donors the single most frequent clonotype came from this HLA-C-restricted group. Carriers of CMV infection plus the relevant HLA type were discriminated by the cumulative frequency of public TCR beta family members in the study cohort and in an independent 352-donor cohort.

This clonotype was observed a few times. It lacks a known antigen. Per-base qualities were not stored, and no clone one base away is much larger. Trimming costs V 5 bases and J 1 base, and their ends lie 14 bases apart. CDR1 and CDR2 (SGHTA, FQGNSA) derive from the germline V gene. There are 15 amino acids in the CDR3, from cysteine to phenylalanine inclusive. Only the CDR3 portion is preserved as DNA: 45 bases, with reading frame beginning at the first base. These reads were obtained on an Illumina HiSeq 1500. In-frame beta chains were kept once TCRdb had trimmed the public reads at Q25 with fastp and called clones with MiXCR. Entries are consolidated by CDR3 protein sequence, retaining the most common genes and DNA. The table for this sample lists about 440,000 distinct CDR3 sequences; approximately 31% of them were counted only once. Roughly 15% of the sample is held by the ten biggest clonotypes.

This sequence originates from a human donor in good health (CMV status not recorded). Some clones in this sample may be carry-over from other donors' samples. The sample consisted of PBMCs. The sequence is built from TRBV7-2 and TRBJ1-1; TRBD1 is possibly the D segment (6 matching bases). The CDR3 reads as follows: CASSLDSPRNTEAFF. The DNA sequence is given as TGTGCCAGCAGCCTGGACAGCCCGCGGAACACTGAAGCTTTCTTT.